A single T cell receptor beta chain is shown here with its context. V lost 1 base and J lost 4, with 8 bases in between. Germline loops: CDR1 LGHDT, CDR2 YNNKEL (reference sequence). This CDR3 comprises 15 residues. The data originate from a study of blood T cells in healthy people across ages. PCR was performed a second time for roughly 7 to 12 cycles using a sample-barcoded 5' primer and a J-beta primer mix. Paired-end reads containing CDR3 totaled no fewer than 3 million for each sample. Using its own MiXCR run on the 5' RACE reads, TCRdb lists one record per CDR3 protein. Among approximately 880,000 distinct CDR3 sequences listed, roughly 43% were seen once.

The V and J genes are TRBV3-1 and TRBJ1-6; possible D gene TRBD1, 5 bases. The sample consisted of blood. The receptor comes from a man aged 30 to 45 in good health. The CDR3 nucleotides are TGTGCCAGCAGCCAAGGAACAGGATATAATTCACCCCTCCACTTT. Translation: CASSQGTGYNSPLHF.